This T cell receptor beta chain was identified during a study of post-analysis software for immune sequencing data. CDR1 and CDR2 from the germline V gene are SEHNR and FQNEAQ (reference sequence). The junction had 9 bases not matched to a gene; V was cut back by 2 bases and J by 4 bases. The CDR3 extends over 16 amino acids. Findings of the study overall: In patients, about five TRBV segments were more frequent than in controls, with TRBV5-6, TRBV5-1 and TRBV20-1 among them.

Prepared TCR beta cDNA libraries contained unique molecular identifiers. TCRdb reanalysed the PCR reads using MiXCR and keeps one entry per CDR3 protein. The table lists about 400,000 distinct CDR3 sequences, roughly 35% of them singletons, with roughly 13% in the top ten. Notes on this clonotype: Antigen: not known.

Sequencing was performed on blood. This sequence was found in a girl aged 5-17 years with multiple sclerosis. The rearrangement links TRBV7-9 to TRBJ2-5, with 8 bases fitting TRBD1. The CDR3 DNA reads TGTGCCAGCAGCTTAACAGTCTCAGGGGGCACAGAGACCCAGTACTTC. Amino acid sequence: CASSLTVSGGTETQYF.